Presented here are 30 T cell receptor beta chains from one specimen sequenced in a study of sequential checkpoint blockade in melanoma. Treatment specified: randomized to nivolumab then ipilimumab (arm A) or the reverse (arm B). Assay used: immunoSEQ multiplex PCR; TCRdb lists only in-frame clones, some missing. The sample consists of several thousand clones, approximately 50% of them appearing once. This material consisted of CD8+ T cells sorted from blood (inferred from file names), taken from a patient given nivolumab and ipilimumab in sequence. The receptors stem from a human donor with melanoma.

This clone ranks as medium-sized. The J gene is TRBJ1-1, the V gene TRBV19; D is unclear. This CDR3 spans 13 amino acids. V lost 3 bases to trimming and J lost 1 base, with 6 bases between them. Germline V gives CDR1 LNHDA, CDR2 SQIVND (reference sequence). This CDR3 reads CASSIGGNTEAFF. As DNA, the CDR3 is TGTGCCAGTAGTATCGGAGGGAACACTGAAGCTTTCTTT.

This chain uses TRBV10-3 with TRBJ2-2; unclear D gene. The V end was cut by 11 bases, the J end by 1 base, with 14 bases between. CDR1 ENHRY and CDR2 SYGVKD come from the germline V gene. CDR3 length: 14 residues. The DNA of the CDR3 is TGTGCCTCCTCGCCAGGCCAGAACACCGGGGAGCTGTTTTTT. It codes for CASSPGQNTGELFF.

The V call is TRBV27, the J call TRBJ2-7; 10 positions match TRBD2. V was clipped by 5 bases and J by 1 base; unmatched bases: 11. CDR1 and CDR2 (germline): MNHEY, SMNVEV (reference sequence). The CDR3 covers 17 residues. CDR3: CASSPWASGSISYEQYF. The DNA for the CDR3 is TGTGCCAGCAGTCCCTGGGCTAGCGGGAGTATATCCTACGAGCAGTACTTC.

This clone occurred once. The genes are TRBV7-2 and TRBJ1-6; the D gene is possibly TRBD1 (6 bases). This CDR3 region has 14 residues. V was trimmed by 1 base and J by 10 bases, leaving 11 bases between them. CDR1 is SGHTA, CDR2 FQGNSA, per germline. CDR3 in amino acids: CASSLEGVGSPLHF. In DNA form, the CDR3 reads TGTGCCAGCAGCTTAGAGGGGGTTGGGTCACCCCTCCACTTT.

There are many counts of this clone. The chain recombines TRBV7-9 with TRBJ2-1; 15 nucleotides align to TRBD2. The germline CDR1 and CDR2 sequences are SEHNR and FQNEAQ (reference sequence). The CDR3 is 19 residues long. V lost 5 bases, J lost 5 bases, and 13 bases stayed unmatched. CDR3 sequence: CASSPQRTSGRVRDNEQFF. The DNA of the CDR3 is TGTGCCAGCAGCCCCCAGAGGACTAGCGGGAGGGTTCGGGACAATGAGCAGTTCTTC.

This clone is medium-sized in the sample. This chain's CDR3 is CASSQDVEETQYF. As DNA, the CDR3 is TGCGCCAGCAGCCAAGACGTAGAAGAGACCCAGTACTTC. This sequence joins TRBV4-1 and TRBJ2-5; no definite D call. V lost 0 bases to trimming and J lost 3 bases, with 5 bases between them. This CDR3 is 13 amino acids long. The germline V gene has CDR1 MGHRA and CDR2 YSYEKL.

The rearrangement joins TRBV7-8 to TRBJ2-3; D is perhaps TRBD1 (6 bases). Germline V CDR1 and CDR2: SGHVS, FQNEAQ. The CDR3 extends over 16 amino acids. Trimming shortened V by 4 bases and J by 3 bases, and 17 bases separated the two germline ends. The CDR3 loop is CASSYGQPLGTDTQYF. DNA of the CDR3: TGTGCCAGCAGCTATGGACAGCCCCTCGGGACAGATACGCAGTATTTT. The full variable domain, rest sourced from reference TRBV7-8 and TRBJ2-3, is GAGVSQSPRYKVAKRGQDVALRCDPISGHVSLFWYQQALGQGPEFLTYFQNEAQLDKSGLPSDRFFAERPEGSVSTLKIQRTQQEDSAVYLCASSYGQPLGTDTQYFGPGTRLTVL.

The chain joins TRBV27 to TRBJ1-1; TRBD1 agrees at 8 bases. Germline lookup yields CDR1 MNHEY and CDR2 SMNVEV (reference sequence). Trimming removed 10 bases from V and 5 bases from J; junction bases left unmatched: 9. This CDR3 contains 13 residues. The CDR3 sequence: CATKDRVRTEAFF. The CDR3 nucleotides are TGTGCCACCAAGGACAGGGTGCGTACTGAAGCTTTCTTT.

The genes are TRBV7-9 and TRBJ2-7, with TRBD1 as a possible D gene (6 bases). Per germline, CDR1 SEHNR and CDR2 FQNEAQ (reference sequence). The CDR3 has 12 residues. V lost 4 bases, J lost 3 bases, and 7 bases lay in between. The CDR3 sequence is CASSSGDYEQYF. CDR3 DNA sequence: TGTGCCAGCAGCTCAGGGGACTACGAGCAGTACTTC.

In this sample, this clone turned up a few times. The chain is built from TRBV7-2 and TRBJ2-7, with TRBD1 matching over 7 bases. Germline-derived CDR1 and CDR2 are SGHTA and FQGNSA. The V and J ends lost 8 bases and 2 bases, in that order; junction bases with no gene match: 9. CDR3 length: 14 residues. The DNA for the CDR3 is TGTGCCAGCGCTAGGGGGCAGGGCGCCTACGAGCAGTACTTC. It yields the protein CASARGQGAYEQYF.

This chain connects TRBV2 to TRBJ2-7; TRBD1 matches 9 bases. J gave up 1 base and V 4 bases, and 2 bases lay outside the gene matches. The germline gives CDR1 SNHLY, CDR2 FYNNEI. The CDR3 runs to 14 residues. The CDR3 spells CASSVGTGSYEQYF. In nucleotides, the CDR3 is TGTGCCAGCAGTGTAGGGACAGGGTCCTACGAGCAGTACTTC.

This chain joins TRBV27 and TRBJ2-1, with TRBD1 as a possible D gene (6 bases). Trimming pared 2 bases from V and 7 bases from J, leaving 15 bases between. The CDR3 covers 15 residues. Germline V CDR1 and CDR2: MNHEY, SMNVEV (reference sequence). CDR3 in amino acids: CASSLGTLPYNEQFF. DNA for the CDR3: TGTGCCAGCAGTTTAGGGACACTCCCTTATAATGAGCAGTTCTTC.

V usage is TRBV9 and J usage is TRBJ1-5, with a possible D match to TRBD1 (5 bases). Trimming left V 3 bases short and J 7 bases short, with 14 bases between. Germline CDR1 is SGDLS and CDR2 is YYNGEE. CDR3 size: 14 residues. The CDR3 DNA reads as TGTGCCAGCAGCGCAAGCCCCCAGGGACAGCCCCAGCATTTT. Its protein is CASSASPQGQPQHF.

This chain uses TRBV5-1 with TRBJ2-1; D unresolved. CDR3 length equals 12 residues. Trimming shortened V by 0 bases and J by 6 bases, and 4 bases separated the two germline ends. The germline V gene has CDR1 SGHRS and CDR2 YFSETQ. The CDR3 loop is CASSLGANEQFF. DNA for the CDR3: TGCGCCAGCAGCTTGGGGGCCAATGAGCAGTTCTTC.

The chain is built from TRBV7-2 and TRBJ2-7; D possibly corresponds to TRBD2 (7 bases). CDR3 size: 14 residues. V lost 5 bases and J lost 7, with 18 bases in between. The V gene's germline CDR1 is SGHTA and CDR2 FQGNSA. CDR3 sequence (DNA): TGTGCCAGCAGCATTGTTGGGGGGGCGGGGGAGCAGTACTTC. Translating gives CASSIVGGAGEQYF.

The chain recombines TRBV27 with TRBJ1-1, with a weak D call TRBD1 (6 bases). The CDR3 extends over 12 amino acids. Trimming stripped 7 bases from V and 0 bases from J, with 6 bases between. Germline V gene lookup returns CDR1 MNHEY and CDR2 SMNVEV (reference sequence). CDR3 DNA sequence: TGTGCCAGCACAGGGGTGAACACTGAAGCTTTCTTT. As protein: CASTGVNTEAFF.

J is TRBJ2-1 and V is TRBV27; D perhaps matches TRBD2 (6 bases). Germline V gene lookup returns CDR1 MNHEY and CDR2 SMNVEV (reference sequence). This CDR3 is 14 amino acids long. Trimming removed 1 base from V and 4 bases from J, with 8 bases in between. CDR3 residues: CASSLWDSYNEQFF. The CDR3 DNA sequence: TGTGCCAGCAGTTTATGGGACTCATACAATGAGCAGTTCTTC.

CDR3 nucleotides: TGTGCCAGCAGTTTACTTAGGAGCTACAATGAGCAGTTCTTC. Amino acid sequence: CASSLLRSYNEQFF. This sequence joins TRBV28 and TRBJ2-1; D call uncertain. Trimming cost V 2 bases and J 3 bases, with 8 bases left between them. Germline CDR1 and CDR2: MDHEN and SYDVKM. The CDR3 has 14 residues.

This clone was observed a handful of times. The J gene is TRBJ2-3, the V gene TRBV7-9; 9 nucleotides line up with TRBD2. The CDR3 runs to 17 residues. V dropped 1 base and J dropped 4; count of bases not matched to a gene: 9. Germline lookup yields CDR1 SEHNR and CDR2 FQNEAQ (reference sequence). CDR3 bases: TGTGCCAGCAGCTTAGTGGCTCGCGGGAGGGCCTCAGATACGCAGTATTTT. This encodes CASSLVARGRASDTQYF.

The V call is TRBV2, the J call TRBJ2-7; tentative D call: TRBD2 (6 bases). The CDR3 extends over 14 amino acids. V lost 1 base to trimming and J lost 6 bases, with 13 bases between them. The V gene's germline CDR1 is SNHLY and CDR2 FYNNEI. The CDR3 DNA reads TGTGCCAGCAGTGAAGACAGGAGGGAGTCCGAGCAGTACTTC. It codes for CASSEDRRESEQYF.

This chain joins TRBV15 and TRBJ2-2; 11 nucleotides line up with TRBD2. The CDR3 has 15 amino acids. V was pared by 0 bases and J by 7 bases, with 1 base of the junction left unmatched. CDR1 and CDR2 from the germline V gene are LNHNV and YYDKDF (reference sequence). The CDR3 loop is CATSRETSGDGELFF. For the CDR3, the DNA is TGTGCCACCAGCAGAGAGACTAGCGGGGACGGGGAGCTGTTTTTT.

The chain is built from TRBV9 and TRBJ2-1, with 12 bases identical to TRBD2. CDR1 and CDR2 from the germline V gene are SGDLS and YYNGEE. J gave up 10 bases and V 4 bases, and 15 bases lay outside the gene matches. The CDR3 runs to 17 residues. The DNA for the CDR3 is TGTGCCAGCAGCTCCCGAGACCTAGCGGGGGGGCCGAGGGAGCAGTTCTTC. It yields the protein CASSSRDLAGGPREQFF.

CDR3 DNA: TGTGCCAGCAGTTACGGGTCCGGCGGGAGTTACGAGCAGTACTTC. Its translation is CASSYGSGGSYEQYF. The gene calls are TRBV6-5 and TRBJ2-7; 7 bases fit TRBD2. The CDR3 consists of 15 residues. The junction had 8 bases not matched to a gene; V was cut back by 2 bases and J by 4 bases. CDR1 MNHEY and CDR2 SVGAGI come from the germline V gene.

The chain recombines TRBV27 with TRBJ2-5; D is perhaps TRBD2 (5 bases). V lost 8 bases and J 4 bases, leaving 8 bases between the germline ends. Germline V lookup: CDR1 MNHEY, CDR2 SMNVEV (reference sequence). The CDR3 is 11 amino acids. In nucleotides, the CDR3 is TGTGCCAGCCAAAGCGGAGAGACCCAGTACTTC. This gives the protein CASQSGETQYF.

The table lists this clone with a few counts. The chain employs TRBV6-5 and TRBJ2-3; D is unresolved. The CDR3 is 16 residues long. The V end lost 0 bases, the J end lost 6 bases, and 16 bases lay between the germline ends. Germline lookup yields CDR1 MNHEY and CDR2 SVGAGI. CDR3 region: CASSYSTLQSLDTQYF. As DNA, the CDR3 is TGTGCCAGCAGTTACTCTACTCTCCAAAGCTTGGATACGCAGTATTTT.

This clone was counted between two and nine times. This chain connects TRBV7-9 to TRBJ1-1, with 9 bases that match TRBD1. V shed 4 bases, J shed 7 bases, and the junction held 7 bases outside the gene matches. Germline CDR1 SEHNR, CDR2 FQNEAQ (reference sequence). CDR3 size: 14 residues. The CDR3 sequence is CASSWGQGQGEAFF. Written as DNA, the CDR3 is TGTGCCAGCAGCTGGGGACAGGGTCAGGGTGAAGCTTTCTTT.

The CDR3 DNA is TGCGCCAGCAGCCAAGTGGACAGGATGAACACTGAAGCTTTCTTT. Translated, it gives CASSQVDRMNTEAFF. This rearrangement joins TRBV4-3 to TRBJ1-1, with 7 positions matching TRBD1. Trimming took 1 base from V and 0 from J; bases not matched to a gene: 2. From germline, CDR1 is LGHNA and CDR2 YSLEER. This CDR3 region has 15 residues.

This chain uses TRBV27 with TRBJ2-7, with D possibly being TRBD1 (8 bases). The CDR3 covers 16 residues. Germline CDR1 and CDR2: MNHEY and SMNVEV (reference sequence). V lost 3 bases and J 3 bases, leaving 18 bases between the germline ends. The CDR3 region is CASSFSTGEGLYEQYF. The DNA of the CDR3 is TGTGCCAGCAGTTTCTCGACAGGGGAGGGTCTCTACGAGCAGTACTTC.

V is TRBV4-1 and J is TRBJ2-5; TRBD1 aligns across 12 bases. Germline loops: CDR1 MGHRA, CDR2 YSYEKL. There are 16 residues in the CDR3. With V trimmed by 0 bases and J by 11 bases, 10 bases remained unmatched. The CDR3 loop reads CASSQDAGQGASEQYF. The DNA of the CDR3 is TGCGCCAGCAGCCAAGATGCGGGACAGGGGGCTTCGGAGCAGTACTTC.

The CDR3 nucleotides are TGTGCCAGCAGCCCTAGCGGTAGCTCCTACAATGAGCAGTTCTTC. This translates into CASSPSGSSYNEQFF. The chain links TRBV9 to TRBJ2-1; 7 bases map to TRBD2. Germline V gene sequence: CDR1 SGDLS, CDR2 YYNGEE. The CDR3 consists of 15 residues. The V and J ends lost 4 bases and 0 bases, in that order; junction bases with no gene match: 4.